This T cell receptor (beta chain) was retrieved from a study of a mutant IDH1 vaccine in newly diagnosed glioma. Stated time point: week 23, last vaccination. Doses of 300 ug of mutant IDH1 20-mer peptide were given with topical imiquimod. Per the germline V gene, CDR1 is MNHEY and CDR2 is SVGAGI. V lost 4 bases, J lost 8 bases, and 14 bases lay in between. This CDR3 comprises 13 residues. As regards this clone: What it binds is unknown.

The protocol was immunoSEQ multiplex PCR, while the TCRdb copy is restricted to in-frame clones and leaves out a portion. The table records approximately 39,000 clones, roughly 81% of them present only once. This sequence originates from a man between 35 and 55 years old with glioma. The chain couples TRBV6-5 to TRBJ1-2; D remains unclear. Source: PBMCs, taken from a glioma patient whose treatment included an IDH1 peptide vaccine. As DNA, the CDR3 is TGTGCCAGCAGTTTCGGAGCCGCAACGGGCTACACCTTC. This codes for CASSFGAATGYTF.